This TCR beta chain was identified during a study of cytomegalovirus exposure and HLA in healthy donors (dated by TCRdb to 2016 to 2017). At the level of the whole study: An earlier analysis of around 600 of the donors reported about 250 Gb of sequence data and 117 million unique TCR beta sequences from roughly 200 million T cells. An early release covering around 630 HLA-typed donors comprised about 300 gigabases of sequencing data and approximately 80 million unique TCR sequences. The genetic ancestry cluster associated with self-reported Caucasian donors included roughly 84% of the 350 to 500 genotyped donors. The study aimed to test whether signatures of past pathogen exposure could be identified by cataloging public T cell receptors. The T cell repertoires of some 700 subjects were profiled by immunosequencing and related to cytomegalovirus serostatus. Along with the approximately 700-subject first cohort, a separate validation cohort of over a hundred different subjects was used. To predict cytomegalovirus infection status, the study combined high-throughput TCR immunosequencing, statistical association of individual TCRs with disease status, and machine learning. A later analysis re-examined previously published TCR beta repertoires from about 670 donors and added high-resolution HLA genotyping to investigate patterns of TCR occurrence. Rather than using new phenotypic data, the later analysis identified candidate immune exposures from TCR beta sequences and from how often those sequences occurred across donors. In an earlier analysis of 587 of the donors, high-throughput TCR beta sequencing was used to judge whether each TCR beta V gene segment behaved as functional or pseudogenic. Donor age, sex, ethnicity and CMV serostatus were compiled together with the repertoire data. In a later genetic analysis, genome-wide SNP genotypes for about three fifths of the roughly 670 donors were used, and that subset was treated as a discovery cohort. Every discovery cohort repertoire had been produced on one sequencing platform. Both class I and class II loci were covered by HLA typing, at four-digit resolution. Typing coverage varied by locus: roughly 629-640 donors for A, B, C, DRB1 and DQB1; 500 to 550 for DQA1; more than 600 for DPA1; roughly 450 for DPB1. Five DR-DQ haplotypes were treated as single units for association and clustering because of strong linkage in the cohort. Among almost 400 genotyped donors of the cohort, an average of 235,054 unique TCR beta nucleotide sequences were sequenced per donor, roughly 18% of them non-productive.

Overall study outcomes, separate from this receptor: Compared with the 666-donor mean, donors in an Asian-associated ancestry cluster had fewer N-insertions in productive TCRs, according to a later genetic analysis. A cluster of highly shared sequence variants was judged likely to represent a technical artifact of the sequencing pipeline. A later analysis found that TCR association rates varied across HLA loci, with DRB1 alleles showing the most associated TCRs and HLA-C alleles the fewest. Several of the top co-occurrence clusters appeared to be linked to parvovirus B19, influenza, CMV and Epstein-Barr virus, according to a later analysis. Linkage disequilibrium might explain the correlated functional status among segregating V segments, but an unknown experimental factor could not be excluded. Only TCR beta chains were sequenced in this cohort, and the absence of alpha or paired-chain data limited detectable features. CMV serostatus was the only immune exposure information available for the cohort. In a later analysis, most CMV-associated TCR beta chains were found to appear HLA-restricted, with HLA associations seemingly driven largely by CMV exposure. A few of the identified cytomegalovirus-associated TCR beta chains were confirmed in vitro to be specific for cytomegalovirus antigens. Specific HLA alleles were associated with 16,951 TCR beta sequences at a false discovery rate of 0.05 in a later analysis. A later genetic analysis associated a missense DCLRE1C variant with V-gene and J-gene trimming of TCR beta chains, and an independent cohort replicated the association. A further reported finding was that TCR beta sequences accurately predicted the HLA-A and HLA-B alleles for most subjects in the first cohort. Because counts were too low, approximately 18 rarely observed V segments, including chromosome 9 orphons, were excluded from the earlier analysis of about 500 of the donors. Assigning TCR associations to individual alleles was difficult when HLA alleles, especially DR and DQ, strongly co-occurred. Roughly uniform sequencing depth across donors was assumed in presence/absence analyses, although this assumption may not hold. In an earlier analysis of roughly 560 of the donors, most TCR beta V segments were observed in productive rearrangements about 87% or about 30% of the time, broadly matching IMGT annotations. The authors suggested that the approach could potentially be extended to other disease states and immunological phenotypes. While some public TCRs were present in many individuals, most TCR sequences turned up only very rarely across donors. Compared with equally common non-associated chains, HLA-associated TCR beta chains in a later analysis were more clonally expanded and had lower generation probabilities. Because some donors lacked HLA typing at each locus, the association tests relied only on the typed subset. The classifier was reported to diagnose cytomegalovirus status with high specificity and sensitivity in both the original cohort and the validation cohort. The study gave a list of under 200 TCR beta chains associated with cytomegalovirus.

Libraries came from the immunoSEQ multiplex PCR assay. For the multiplex PCR, a mixture combining 60 forward primers for TCR Vbeta segments and 13 reverse primers for TCR Jbeta segments was used. A multiplex PCR assay on genomic DNA amplified the CDR3 region of rearranged TCR beta genes. The Illumina HiSeq System was used to sequence the amplified TCR beta libraries as 87-base-pair reads. In the paper's pipeline: In a later analysis, some 80 million unique TCR beta chains were counted across the roughly 610 repertoires, and about 10 million of these chains were shared by at least two donors. Raw reads were error-corrected and collapsed into unique sequences with a nearest-neighbor algorithm that merged closely related sequences to remove PCR and sequencing errors. V, D and J gene segments were assigned by aligning CDR3 sequences to IMGT reference sequences. For a sequence to be retained, a match of at least six nucleotides was required to both a V gene segment and a J gene segment. Rearrangements were called productive when the CDR3 lacked stop codons and stayed in frame with V and J; all others were non-productive. Following IMGT convention, CDR3 was defined as the stretch from the second conserved V-encoded cysteine to the conserved J-encoded phenylalanine. Sequences without an unambiguous match to a single V gene segment were excluded from the earlier analysis of about 640 of the donors. In an earlier analysis of 450 to 700 of the donors, V segments were called functional above 56.7% productive rearrangements and were called segregating when the between-donor standard deviation exceeded 5%. A statistical classification framework was built to diagnose cytomegalovirus status from the catalog of TCR beta chain sequences. V and J gene assignment, in a later analysis, came from comparing TCR nucleotide sequences with IMGT/GENE-DB human TR gene sequences. Using the TCRdist pipeline, a later analysis assigned CDR3 sequences along with most-parsimonious VDJ recombination scenarios. A later analysis defined each TCR beta chain by its CDR3 amino acid sequence plus V-gene family, and excluded reads lacking a unique V-gene family. In a later analysis, 500 to 700 highly shared, low-generation-probability nucleotide sequences were removed to address suspected cross-contamination and a sequencing artifact. For each public chain, a later analysis derived a clonal expansion index from normalized ranks of inferred template counts within each repertoire. In a later analysis, generation probabilities were computed using a VDJ recombination model fitted to out-of-frame rearrangements, and the results were checked against IGoR. Hypergeometric tests were used in a later analysis to score TCR-TCR, TCR-HLA and TCR-CMV co-occurrence, with a repertoire-size bias correction applied to the TCR pairs. In a later analysis, false discovery rates were estimated by permuting HLA or CMV assignments 20 times. In a later analysis, co-occurring TCRs were grouped with DBSCAN, and TCRdist sequence similarity was added when clustering was performed within HLA-allele-positive subsets. Repertoires with fewer than 30,000 or more than 120,000 public chains were left out of co-occurrence clustering, as were about 5 repertoires with anomalous nucleotide sharing. TCRdb took over this immuneACCESS table, retaining in-frame rearrangements with V and J assigned. Such tables are incomplete; in checked studies, under half of the missing clones stem from an unresolved V gene, and the remainder is unexplained. That table is the source of V, J and clone size, and D and trimming were worked out from the DNA. Per the sample table, the count is about 210,000 clones. Less than 1% of the sample rests with the top ten.

The cohort consisted of approximately 670 healthy bone marrow donors. All cohort members were sampled while nominally healthy, although unrecorded immune exposures were likely present. The donor tested CMV seropositive, placing the donor among the 250 to 350 seropositive members of the cohort. A peripheral blood sample was collected from each donor, and TCR beta sequencing was performed on peripheral blood mononuclear cells. Genomic DNA extraction from the blood cell samples was performed with the Qiagen DNeasy Blood Extraction Kit. Worth noting for this clone: The specificity of this receptor is unknown.

Material: PBMCs. The sequence came from a woman younger than 45 in good health and CMV-seropositive.

Here is the DNA: TGTGCCAGCTCACCACCGTGGGCAGGGGGCCTGAATGAGCAGTTCTTC. The encoded protein is CASSPPWAGGLNEQFF. The rearrangement joined TRBV18 to TRBJ2-1, with 8 central nucleotides matching TRBD1. The germline V gene encodes CDR1 KGHSH and CDR2 LQKENI. V is trimmed back by 0 bases and J by 7 bases, and the junction contains 8 bases that no gene match accounts for. Spanning cysteine to phenylalanine, the CDR3 consists of 16 amino acids. Left in the record is the CDR3 DNA by itself, 48 bases read in frame from the first base. The CDR3, completed at both ends by the reference TRBV18 and TRBJ2-1 genes, gives the full variable domain NAGVMQNPRHLVRRRGQEARLRCSPMKGHSHVYWYRQLPEEGLKFMVYLQKENIIDESGMPKERFSAEFPKEGPSILRIQQVVRGDSAAYFCASSPPWAGGLNEQFFGPGTRLTVL.